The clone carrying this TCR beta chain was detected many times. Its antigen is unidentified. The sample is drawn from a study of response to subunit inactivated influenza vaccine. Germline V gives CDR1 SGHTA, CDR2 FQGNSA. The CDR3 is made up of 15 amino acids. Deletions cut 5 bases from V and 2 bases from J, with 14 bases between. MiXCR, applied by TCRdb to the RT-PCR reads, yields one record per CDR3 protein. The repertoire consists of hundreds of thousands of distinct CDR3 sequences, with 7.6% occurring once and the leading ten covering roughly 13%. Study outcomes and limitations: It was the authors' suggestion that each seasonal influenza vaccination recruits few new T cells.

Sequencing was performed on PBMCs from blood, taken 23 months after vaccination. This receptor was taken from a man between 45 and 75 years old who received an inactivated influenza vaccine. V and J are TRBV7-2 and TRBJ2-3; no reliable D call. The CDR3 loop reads CASSQMLGSTDTQYF. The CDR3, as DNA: TGTGCCAGCAGCCAAATGCTGGGGTCCACAGATACGCAGTATTTT.